Below, one T cell receptor beta chain is given with its context. The antigen is undetermined. The data were obtained in a study of STAT3 mutations in large granular lymphocyte leukemia. This CDR3 has 13 residues. Trimming removed 2 bases at V and 10 bases at J, with 12 bases between. The germline CDR1 and CDR2 sequences are SEHNR and FQNEAQ (reference sequence). Overall study findings and caveats: All newly emerging clones after therapy were STAT3 wild type. Every T-LGLL patient had at least one immunodominant TCRbeta clonotype. In some patients, a small highly pathogenic clone possibly went undetected. Samples missed the first appearance of the clone.

Average productive template count per sample was roughly 38,000. Method: immunoSEQ multiplex PCR; TCRdb's copy keeps in-frame clones and lacks some. Of approximately 30,000 clones in the sample, about 74% are singletons; the top ten hold about 32%. The source of this sequence is a woman aged 50 to 60 with T-cell large granular lymphocyte leukemia. Some clones in this sample may be carry-over from other donors' samples. Sample: peripheral blood mononuclear cells. The rearrangement joins TRBV7-9 to TRBJ2-1; TRBD2 might be the D (5 bases). CDR3 in DNA: TGTGCCAGCAGCTTAAGCCTAGCCAACGAGCAGTTCTTC. It encodes CASSLSLANEQFF.